The 27 T cell receptor beta chains given below trace back to one sample, sequenced in a study of T cell repertoires in cytomegalovirus infection. TCRdb re-analysed the reads in MiXCR, keeping a single row per CDR3 protein. The sample holds about 260,000 distinct CDR3 sequences, roughly 13% seen once. The material sequenced was PBMCs. The receptors come from a human donor in good health (CMV status not recorded). Some clones in this sample may be carry-over from other donors' samples.

The table lists this clonotype with a few counts. The chain recombines TRBV20-1 with TRBJ2-3; maybe TRBD1 (6 bases). V was clipped by 7 bases and J by 4 bases, with 15 bases between them. CDR3 length: 13 amino acids. The germline V gene encodes CDR1 DFQATT and CDR2 SNEGSKA (reference sequence). CDR3 bases: TGCAGTGTTTGGACAGAAACCCCAGATACGCAGTATTTT. It specifies CSVWTETPDTQYF.

This clonotype appeared a few times. The rearrangement links TRBV6-2 or TRBV6-3 to TRBJ1-5; the D is unclear. The CDR3 runs to 13 residues. Germline V lookup: CDR1 MNHEY, CDR2 SVGEGT. The V gene lost 7 bases and the J gene lost 5 bases, with 12 bases spanning the gap. CDR3 coding DNA: TGTGCCAGCACCATATGGGCCGATCAGCCCCAGCATTTT. It translates to CASTIWADQPQHF.

The chain couples TRBV19 to TRBJ1-1; D might be TRBD1 (6 bases). The CDR3 has 15 amino acids. Germline V gene sequence: CDR1 LNHDA, CDR2 SQIVND (reference sequence). V lost 5 bases and J lost 0, with 13 bases in between. CDR3 amino acids: CASSLQGLVNTEAFF. The DNA of the CDR3 is TGTGCCAGTAGTCTTCAGGGGCTGGTGAACACTGAAGCTTTCTTT.

This clonotype was counted at least ten times. The V gene is TRBV7-2, the J gene TRBJ1-1; a possible D gene is TRBD1 (5 bases). CDR1 and CDR2 (germline): SGHTA, FQGNSA. V was clipped by 5 bases and J by 6 bases, with 13 bases between them. This CDR3 is 13 amino acids long. The CDR3 sequence: CASSLRQIPEAFF. The CDR3 DNA is TGTGCCAGCAGCCTCCGACAGATCCCTGAAGCTTTCTTT.

This chain uses TRBV9 with TRBJ1-4; D remains unclear. V dropped 0 bases and J dropped 5 bases, with 8 bases sitting between them. The V gene's germline CDR1 is SGDLS and CDR2 YYNGEE. This CDR3 has 14 residues. The CDR3 bases are TGTGCCAGCAGCGTAGCTACGGGAAATGAAAAACTGTTTTTT. Translation gives CASSVATGNEKLFF.

This clonotype showed up many times. V gene TRBV28 combines with J gene TRBJ2-7, with D tentatively TRBD1 or TRBD2 (5 bases each). V was shortened by 3 bases and J by 2 bases, with 17 bases between the two germline ends. The CDR3 covers 16 residues. Germline V gene sequence: CDR1 MDHEN, CDR2 SYDVKM. The CDR3 DNA sequence: TGTGCCAGCAGTTTGTCCCGGGACCTTTCCGCCTACGAGCAGTACTTC. As protein: CASSLSRDLSAYEQYF. Drawing the rest from reference TRBV28 and TRBJ2-7, the complete variable domain is DVKVTQSSRYLVKRTGEKVFLECVQDMDHENMFWYRQDPGLGLRLIYFSYDVKMKEKGDIPEGYSVSREKKERFSLILESASTNQTSMYLCASSLSRDLSAYEQYFGPGTRLTVT.

This clonotype was counted many times. The gene calls are TRBV2 and TRBJ2-6, with D hard to call. Germline CDR1 is SNHLY and CDR2 is FYNNEI. The CDR3 runs 13 residues. V was shortened by 7 bases and J by 0 bases, with 4 bases between the two germline ends. CDR3 coding DNA: TGTGCCAGCAAAATCTCTGGGGCCAACGTCCTGACTTTC. Amino acid sequence: CASKISGANVLTF.

J is TRBJ1-1 and V is TRBV29-1; D is unclear. The CDR3 spans 15 residues. Trimming cost V 2 bases and J 5 bases, with 18 bases left between them. Germline lookup yields CDR1 SQVTM and CDR2 ANQGSEA. The CDR3 DNA is TGCAGCGTTGAAATAGATGGCAGTTTATATACTGAAGCTTTCTTT. Its protein is CSVEIDGSLYTEAFF. Based on the CDR3 plus reference TRBV29-1 and TRBJ1-1, the full variable domain is SAVISQKPSRDICQRGTSLTIQCQVDSQVTMMFWYRQQPGQSLTLIATANQGSEATYESGFVIDKFPISRPNLTFSTLTVSNMSPEDSSIYLCSVEIDGSLYTEAFFGQGTRLTVV.

This clonotype was counted at least ten times. The rearrangement joins TRBV4-1 to TRBJ2-1; no firm D call. The CDR3 has 14 residues. V was trimmed by 3 bases and J by 4 bases, leaving 10 bases between them. In germline, CDR1 is MGHRA, CDR2 YSYEKL. As DNA, the CDR3 is TGCGCCAGCAGCCAGTTTGCTTATTACAATGAGCAGTTCTTC. Protein sequence: CASSQFAYYNEQFF.

This clonotype has a handful of counts. The rearrangement joins TRBV7-9 to TRBJ2-1, with a tentative D call TRBD1 (6 bases). Trimming cost V 6 bases and J 7 bases, with 22 bases left between them. CDR3 length equals 16 residues. CDR1 is SEHNR and CDR2 is FQNEAQ in the germline V gene (reference sequence). The CDR3 here is CASSQRGGPNRNEQFF. CDR3 sequence (DNA): TGTGCCAGCAGTCAAAGAGGGGGACCAAATCGAAATGAGCAGTTCTTC. Filled out from reference TRBV7-9 and TRBJ2-1, the complete variable domain reads DTGVSQNPRHKITKRGQNVTFRCDPISEHNRLYWYRQTLGQGPEFLTYFQNEAQLEKSRLLSDRFSAERPKGSFSTLEIQRTEQGDSAMYLCASSQRGGPNRNEQFFGPGTRLTVL.

Ten or more counts support this clonotype. The chain has TRBV4-1 and TRBJ1-5; D is possibly TRBD1 (5 bases). The V gene's germline CDR1 is MGHRA and CDR2 YSYEKL. CDR3 length: 14 amino acids. The V gene lost 4 bases and the J gene lost 0 bases, with 7 bases spanning the gap. CDR3 nucleotide sequence: TGCGCCAGCAGCCCGACAGTTAGCAATCAGCCCCAGCATTTT. Encoded protein: CASSPTVSNQPQHF.

A remark on this clonotype: Its ends do not fully match the called genes, so a read error is possible. This chain joins TRBV4-2 and TRBJ2-7, with D maybe TRBD1 (5 bases). The V gene's germline CDR1 is LGHNA and CDR2 YNFKEQ. The CDR3 extends over 15 amino acids. In DNA, the CDR3 is TGTGCCAGCAGCCAAGATCGAAGGGGCGAAGAAACCCTTGAGTTC. Translated, it gives CASSQDRRGEETLEF.

The chain uses TRBV10-3 and TRBJ1-4, with TRBD1 matching 9 bases. Germline V gene sequence: CDR1 ENHRY, CDR2 SYGVKD. V was clipped by 6 bases and J by 4 bases; unmatched bases: 9. The CDR3 consists of 16 residues. CDR3 coding DNA: TGTGCCATCAGCAAGGACAGGGGCTTTGGTAATGAAAAACTGTTTTTT. It yields the protein CAISKDRGFGNEKLFF.

Only a few counts were recorded for this clonotype. V usage is TRBV27 and J usage is TRBJ2-1; 8 nucleotides line up with TRBD2. The J segment lost 7 bases and the V segment lost 2 bases, leaving 16 bases of the junction unmatched. The CDR3 is 18 residues long. The V gene's germline CDR1 is MNHEY and CDR2 SMNVEV (reference sequence). CDR3 sequence reads: CASSLMGGLAGRLNEQFF. In DNA form, the CDR3 reads TGTGCCAGCAGTTTAATGGGGGGCTTAGCGGGACGGCTGAATGAGCAGTTCTTC.

This sequence joins TRBV2 and TRBJ1-1; no definite D call. Trimming left V 7 bases short and J 0 bases short, with 6 bases between. The CDR3 extends over 12 amino acids. Germline CDR1 and CDR2: SNHLY and FYNNEI. CDR3 in amino acids: CASKDMNTEAFF. Here the CDR3 DNA reads TGTGCCAGCAAAGACATGAACACTGAAGCTTTCTTT.

A few counts support this clonotype. The V gene is TRBV5-4, the J gene TRBJ1-2, with D unresolved. CDR1 SGHNT and CDR2 YYREEE come from the germline V gene (reference sequence). The CDR3 consists of 15 residues. V lost 0 bases and J lost 8, with 17 bases in between. CDR3 residues: CASSLDGSAGRGYTF. The CDR3 DNA follows: TGTGCCAGCAGCTTGGATGGGTCGGCGGGAAGGGGCTACACCTTC.

In DNA form, the CDR3 reads TGTGCCAGTAGTTCCCGCCGGGCCAGGGAAGACTACACCTTC. This gives the protein CASSSRRAREDYTF. The V call is TRBV19, the J call TRBJ1-2; possibly TRBD1 for D (5 bases). CDR1 and CDR2 (germline): LNHDA, SQIVND (reference sequence). V lost 5 bases and J lost 10, with 20 bases in between. The CDR3 spans 14 residues.

This clonotype was counted between two and nine times. The CDR3 sequence is CASSPRTAQTEAFF. CDR3 coding DNA: TGTGCCAGCTCACCAAGGACAGCTCAAACTGAAGCTTTCTTT. The J gene is TRBJ1-1, the V gene TRBV18, with D possibly being TRBD1 (6 bases). V dropped 2 bases and J dropped 5 bases, with 12 bases sitting between them. Germline assignment: CDR1 KGHSH and CDR2 LQKENI. The CDR3 is made up of 14 amino acids.

In this sample, this clonotype turned up a few times. The chain combines TRBV3-1 with TRBJ1-1; D uncertain. This CDR3 is 11 amino acids long. Germline V gives CDR1 LGHDT, CDR2 YNNKEL (reference sequence). Trimming shortened V by 4 bases and J by 8 bases, and 8 bases separated the two germline ends. For the CDR3, the DNA is TGTGCCAGCAGCCGATCACTAGAAGCTTTCTTT. Translating it yields CASSRSLEAFF.

This clonotype was recorded a few times. J is TRBJ1-1 and V is TRBV12-3 or TRBV12-4; D is unclear. The CDR3 is 12 amino acids. V was clipped by 2 bases and J by 10 bases, with 11 bases between them. The DNA of the CDR3 is TGTGCCAGCAGTTTAATGGGCAGTGGAGCTTTCTTT. Its translation is CASSLMGSGAFF.

This clonotype was counted at least ten times. The chain links TRBV7-8 to TRBJ2-1; D unresolved. Trimming took 0 bases from V and 0 from J, leaving 9 bases between them. Germline values: CDR1 SGHVS, CDR2 FQNEAQ. The CDR3 runs 16 residues. The CDR3 reads CASSLASRSSYNEQFF. The CDR3 coding sequence is TGTGCCAGCAGCTTAGCCAGCAGGAGCTCCTACAATGAGCAGTTCTTC. The full variable domain, its missing parts supplied by reference TRBV7-8 and TRBJ2-1, is GAGVSQSPRYKVAKRGQDVALRCDPISGHVSLFWYQQALGQGPEFLTYFQNEAQLDKSGLPSDRFFAERPEGSVSTLKIQRTQQEDSAVYLCASSLASRSSYNEQFFGPGTRLTVL.

This clonotype was seen at least ten times. The J gene is TRBJ1-1, the V gene TRBV4-1; no definite D call. Deletions cut 0 bases from V and 3 bases from J, with 14 bases between. The CDR3 consists of 16 residues. CDR1 and CDR2 from the germline V gene are MGHRA and YSYEKL. CDR3 in DNA: TGCGCCAGCAGCCAAGATCGGGCGGTCTGGGACACTGAAGCTTTCTTT. Amino acids: CASSQDRAVWDTEAFF.

V is TRBV20-1 and J is TRBJ2-7; TRBD1 agrees at 8 bases. CDR1 and CDR2 from the germline V gene are DFQATT and SNEGSKA (reference sequence). V trimming: 0 bases; J trimming: 5 bases; junction bases outside the gene matches: 9. The CDR3 has 15 residues. The CDR3 is CSARDDRGKGDEQYF. The DNA of the CDR3 is TGCAGTGCTAGAGACGACAGGGGAAAGGGGGACGAGCAGTACTTC.

This clonotype occurred many times. The chain couples TRBV7-8 to TRBJ1-1; the match to TRBD1 covers 9 bases. Trimming cost V 1 base and J 1 base; bases outside gene matches: 7. Germline values: CDR1 SGHVS, CDR2 FQNEAQ. The CDR3 sequence is 17 residues long. Here the CDR3 DNA reads TGTGCCAGCAGCTTAGGGGACAGGGTGGGGAAGAACACTGAAGCTTTCTTT. Translated: CASSLGDRVGKNTEAFF. Drawing the rest from reference TRBV7-8 and TRBJ1-1, the complete variable domain is GAGVSQSPRYKVAKRGQDVALRCDPISGHVSLFWYQQALGQGPEFLTYFQNEAQLDKSGLPSDRFFAERPEGSVSTLKIQRTQQEDSAVYLCASSLGDRVGKNTEAFFGQGTRLTVV.

The chain combines TRBV6-2 or TRBV6-3 with TRBJ2-2; 11 nucleotides align to TRBD1. Trimming took 2 bases from V and 8 from J; bases not matched to a gene: 7. The CDR3 has 16 residues. From germline, CDR1 is MNHEY and CDR2 SVGEGT. The CDR3 DNA follows: TGTGCCAGCAGTTACGCTGGACAGGGGGCGTTTGGGGAGCTGTTTTTT. Amino acid sequence: CASSYAGQGAFGELFF.

This clonotype was recorded many times. V and J are TRBV4-1 and TRBJ2-5; D assignment may be TRBD1 or TRBD2 (5 bases each). Germline assignment: CDR1 MGHRA and CDR2 YSYEKL. CDR3 length equals 15 residues. V lost 0 bases and J 3 bases, leaving 11 bases between the germline ends. The CDR3: CASSQDLGTEETQYF. CDR3 nucleotides: TGCGCCAGCAGCCAAGATTTAGGGACGGAAGAGACCCAGTACTTC.

This clonotype was observed many times. V and J are TRBV20-1 and TRBJ1-5; no clear D gene. CDR1 is DFQATT and CDR2 is SNEGSKA in the germline V gene (reference sequence). The CDR3 is 13 amino acids. The V end was cut by 3 bases, the J end by 4 bases, with 10 bases between. CDR3 DNA: TGCAGTGCTAGGTTGGCCAGTAATCAGCCCCAGCATTTT. The encoded protein is CSARLASNQPQHF.